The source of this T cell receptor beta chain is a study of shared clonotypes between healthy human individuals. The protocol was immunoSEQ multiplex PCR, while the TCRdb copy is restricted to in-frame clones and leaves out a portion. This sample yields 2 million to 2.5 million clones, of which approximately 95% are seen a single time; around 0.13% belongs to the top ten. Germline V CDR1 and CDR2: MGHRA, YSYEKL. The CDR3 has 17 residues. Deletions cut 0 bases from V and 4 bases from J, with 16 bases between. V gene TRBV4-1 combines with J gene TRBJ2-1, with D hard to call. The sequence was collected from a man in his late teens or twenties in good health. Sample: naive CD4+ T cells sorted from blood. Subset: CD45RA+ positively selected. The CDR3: CASSQEAVNAGYNEQFF. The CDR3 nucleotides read TGCGCCAGCAGCCAAGAGGCGGTTAACGCCGGGTACAATGAGCAGTTCTTC.